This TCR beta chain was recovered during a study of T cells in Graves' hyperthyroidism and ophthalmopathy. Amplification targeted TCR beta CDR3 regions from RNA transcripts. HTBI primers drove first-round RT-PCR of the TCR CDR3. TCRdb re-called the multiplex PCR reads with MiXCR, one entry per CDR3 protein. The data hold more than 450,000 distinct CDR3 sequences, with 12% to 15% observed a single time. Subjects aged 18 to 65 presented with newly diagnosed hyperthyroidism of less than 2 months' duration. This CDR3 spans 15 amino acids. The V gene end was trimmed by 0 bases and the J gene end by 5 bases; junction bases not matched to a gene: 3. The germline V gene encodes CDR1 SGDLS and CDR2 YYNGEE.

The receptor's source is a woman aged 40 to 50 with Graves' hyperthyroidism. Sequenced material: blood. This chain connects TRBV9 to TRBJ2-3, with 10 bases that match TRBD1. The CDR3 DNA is TGTGCCAGCAGCGTAGGAGGACAGGGGGAAGATACGCAGTATTTT. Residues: CASSVGGQGEDTQYF. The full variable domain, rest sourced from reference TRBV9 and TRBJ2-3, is DSGVTQTPKHLITATGQRVTLRCSPRSGDLSVYWYQQSLDQGLQFLIQYYNGEERAKGNILERFSAQQFPDLHSELNLSSLELGDSALYFCASSVGGQGEDTQYFGPGTRLTVL.